The 20 T cell receptor beta chains presented below share a single source sample, sequenced in a study of cytomegalovirus exposure and HLA in healthy donors (dated by TCRdb to the late 2010s). The receptor library was made with the immunoSEQ multiplex PCR assay. TCRdb re-hosts the immuneACCESS table, in-frame sequences only. Its copies lack some clones; in the studies checked, an unresolved V gene accounts for under half of them, and the cause for the rest is not known. The sample table holds over 150,000 clones, of which roughly 80% were seen once. The ten biggest clones cover approximately 2.9% of the sample. The sequenced sample was PBMCs. These receptors all stem from a woman between 18 and 30 years old in good health and CMV-seropositive.

This chain uses TRBV7-9 with TRBJ1-2; D is unclear. The V and J ends lost 7 bases and 8 bases respectively, with 23 bases between them. This CDR3 comprises 15 residues. Per germline, CDR1 SEHNR and CDR2 FQNEAQ (reference sequence). CDR3 nucleotide sequence: TGTGCCAGCATCCCGGGAGTCCCCACACCGGGGGGCTACACCTTC. As protein: CASIPGVPTPGGYTF.

This sequence joins TRBV18 and TRBJ1-5; a possible D gene is TRBD1 (5 bases). Germline assignment: CDR1 KGHSH and CDR2 LQKENI. The CDR3 length is 16 residues. The V gene lost 4 bases and the J gene lost 4 bases, with 17 bases spanning the gap. The CDR3 sequence is CASSQTLGGTNQPQHF. The CDR3, as DNA: TGTGCCAGCTCACAAACCCTCGGGGGTACAAATCAGCCCCAGCATTTT.

This clone showed up just once. The chain carries TRBV25-1 and TRBJ2-6; 9 bases map to TRBD1. Per the germline V gene, CDR1 is MGHDK and CDR2 is SYGVNS. This CDR3 has 18 amino acids. The J segment lost 0 bases and the V segment lost 4 bases, leaving 7 bases of the junction unmatched. The CDR3 DNA reads as TGTGCCAGCAGTGTAGGGACAGGGATTGGCTCTGGGGCCAACGTCCTGACTTTC. Encoded protein: CASSVGTGIGSGANVLTF.

The chain recombines TRBV7-6 with TRBJ1-3; the D is unclear. This CDR3 has 16 residues. The V gene's germline CDR1 is SGHVS and CDR2 FNYEAQ. V was clipped by 4 bases and J by 0 bases, with 13 bases between them. The CDR3 is CASSSGSPFSGNTIYF. As DNA, the CDR3 is TGTGCCAGCAGCTCCGGGAGCCCCTTCTCTGGAAACACCATATATTTT. Full variable domain (missing parts from reference TRBV7-6 and TRBJ1-3): GAGVSQSPRYKVTKRGQDVALRCDPISGHVSLYWYRQALGQGPEFLTYFNYEAQQDKSGLPNDRFSAERPEGSISTLTIQRTEQRDSAMYRCASSSGSPFSGNTIYFGEGSWLTVV.

The sample holds one count of this clone. The rearrangement uses TRBV4-1 and TRBJ2-2; the D gene is possibly TRBD1 (5 bases). This CDR3 is 15 amino acids long. CDR1 MGHRA and CDR2 YSYEKL come from the germline V gene. Trimming removed 3 bases at V and 4 bases at J, with 12 bases between. This CDR3 reads CASSHLWGGTGELFF. CDR3 coding DNA: TGCGCCAGCAGCCACCTCTGGGGCGGCACCGGGGAGCTGTTTTTT.

The table lists this clone with a count of one. The chain links TRBV5-4 to TRBJ1-1; D gene unclear. The CDR3 is made up of 11 amino acids. V was trimmed by 1 base and J by 8 bases, leaving 6 bases between them. Per germline, CDR1 SGHNT and CDR2 YYREEE (reference sequence). CDR3 in amino acids: CASSLQEEAFF. The CDR3 nucleotides are TGTGCCAGCAGCTTGCAGGAAGAAGCTTTCTTT. Full variable domain (outside the CDR3, taken from reference TRBV5-4 and TRBJ1-1): ETGVTQSPTHLIKTRGQQVTLRCSSQSGHNTVSWYQQALGQGPQFIFQYYREEENGRGNFPPRFSGLQFPNYSSELNVNALELDDSALYLCASSLQEEAFFGQGTRLTVV.

The CDR3 nucleotides are TGCGCCAGCAGCCAAGTAGAGAGGATCTACGAGCAGTACTTC. It yields the protein CASSQVERIYEQYF. V and J are TRBV4-1 and TRBJ2-7; D is undetermined. V lost 1 base and J lost 3, with 10 bases in between. The CDR3 contains 14 residues. Germline V lookup: CDR1 MGHRA, CDR2 YSYEKL.

The V gene is TRBV7-9, the J gene TRBJ2-5, with a possible D match to TRBD2 (6 bases). This CDR3 is 13 amino acids long. Germline CDR1 reads SEHNR; CDR2 reads FQNEAQ (reference sequence). Trimming pared 7 bases from V and 5 bases from J, leaving 14 bases between. The CDR3, as DNA: TGTGCCAGCATACCGGGGGTCAGTGAGACCCAGTACTTC. Translation: CASIPGVSETQYF. Full variable domain (remainder filled in from reference TRBV7-9 and TRBJ2-5): DTGVSQNPRHKITKRGQNVTFRCDPISEHNRLYWYRQTLGQGPEFLTYFQNEAQLEKSRLLSDRFSAERPKGSFSTLEIQRTEQGDSAMYLCASIPGVSETQYFGPGTRLLVL.

This clone appeared a single time. The chain links TRBV10-3 to TRBJ2-3; 10 nucleotides agree with TRBD1. This CDR3 is built from 16 residues. Germline V lookup: CDR1 ENHRY, CDR2 SYGVKD. The V and J ends lost 5 bases and 3 bases, in that order; junction bases with no gene match: 8. CDR3 nucleotide sequence: TGTGCCATCAGTAAAGGGACAGGGGTGGCGACAGATACGCAGTATTTT. Translated, it gives CAISKGTGVATDTQYF.

The chain links TRBV10-3 to TRBJ2-7, with 9 bases lining up with TRBD1. The V gene end was trimmed by 5 bases and the J gene end by 4 bases; junction bases not matched to a gene: 18. This CDR3 has 18 residues. Germline values: CDR1 ENHRY, CDR2 SYGVKD. The CDR3 region has the DNA TGTGCCATCAGTTCCCGAGGGGAGGGGACAGGGAATTTGTACGAGCAGTACTTC. This encodes CAISSRGEGTGNLYEQYF.

The rearrangement links TRBV19 to TRBJ2-3; 7 nucleotides align to TRBD1. V lost 5 bases and J lost 3; bases outside the gene matches: 5. The V gene's germline CDR1 is LNHDA and CDR2 SQIVND (reference sequence). This CDR3 contains 14 residues. This chain's CDR3 is CASSVRGRTDTQYF. The CDR3 DNA is TGTGCCAGTAGTGTGAGGGGGCGAACAGATACGCAGTATTTT.

The J gene is TRBJ2-7, the V gene TRBV11-2; maybe TRBD2 (6 bases). V lost 5 bases and J 0 bases, leaving 14 bases between the germline ends. The CDR3 contains 15 residues. CDR1 is SGHAT and CDR2 is FQNNGV in the germline V gene. The CDR3 spells CASSRGTSSSYEQYF. The CDR3 DNA is TGTGCCAGCAGCCGGGGGACTTCGAGCTCCTACGAGCAGTACTTC.

V and J are TRBV7-9 and TRBJ2-7; 9 positions agree with TRBD1. The trim removed 9 bases at V and 1 base at J, leaving 10 bases unmatched. There are 15 residues in the CDR3. CDR1 and CDR2 (germline): SEHNR, FQNEAQ (reference sequence). DNA for the CDR3: TGTGCCAGTACCCTAGGACAGGGGAAATCCTACGAGCAGTACTTC. As protein: CASTLGQGKSYEQYF.

The chain couples TRBV10-3 to TRBJ2-7; D is ambiguous. Between the trimmed V and J ends, which lost 9 bases and 5 bases, there was a span of 11 bases. The CDR3 is 11 amino acids. Germline V gene sequence: CDR1 ENHRY, CDR2 SYGVKD. The CDR3 sequence: CAIGGSDEQYF. DNA for the CDR3: TGTGCCATAGGCGGTTCTGACGAGCAGTACTTC.

V usage is TRBV5-1 and J usage is TRBJ2-1, with 8 bases that match TRBD2. CDR1 and CDR2 (germline): SGHRS, YFSETQ. V was clipped by 8 bases and J by 0 bases; unmatched bases: 4. The CDR3 totals 14 residues. The CDR3 nucleotides are TGCGCCAGTACCGGGACTAGCTCCTACAATGAGCAGTTCTTC. Its protein product is CASTGTSSYNEQFF.

The chain has TRBV5-1 and TRBJ2-1, with unresolved D. Trimming took off 0 bases at V and 1 base at J, with 8 bases between the two ends. In germline, CDR1 is SGHRS, CDR2 YFSETQ. The CDR3 sequence is 15 residues long. CDR3 region: CASSLDGDSYNEQFF. In DNA form, the CDR3 reads TGCGCCAGCAGCTTGGATGGAGATTCCTACAATGAGCAGTTCTTC.

The V call is TRBV6-1, the J call TRBJ2-7, with D possibly matching TRBD2 (6 bases). The CDR3 is 13 residues long. Trimming took off 4 bases at V and 2 bases at J, with 9 bases between the two ends. CDR1 and CDR2 from the germline V gene are MNHNS and SASEGT. This chain's CDR3 is CASSAERAYEQYF. The CDR3 DNA sequence: TGTGCCAGCAGTGCCGAGCGGGCCTACGAGCAGTACTTC.

The gene calls are TRBV4-2 and TRBJ2-1; 9 bases agree with TRBD2. CDR3 length equals 13 residues. CDR1 is LGHNA and CDR2 is YNFKEQ in the germline V gene. V gave up 0 bases and J gave up 16 bases; unmatched junction bases: 7. This CDR3 reads CASSQEMGLAFFF. In nucleotides, the CDR3 is TGTGCCAGCAGCCAAGAAATGGGACTAGCCTTTTTCTTC.

This sequence joins TRBV7-9 and TRBJ2-7; D may be TRBD2 (7 bases). This CDR3 region has 14 residues. CDR1 is SEHNR, CDR2 FQNEAQ, per germline (reference sequence). Trimming stripped 4 bases from V and 5 bases from J, with 15 bases between. Written as DNA, the CDR3 is TGTGCCAGCAGCTCCCAAGGGGGGGCGAACGAGCAGTACTTC. This codes for CASSSQGGANEQYF.

This chain links TRBV6-5 with TRBJ2-2; D gene ambiguous. This CDR3 is 13 amino acids long. Germline CDR1 reads MNHEY; CDR2 reads SVGAGI. V gave up 3 bases and J gave up 4 bases, with 6 bases separating them. Written as DNA, the CDR3 is TGTGCCAGCAGTTATCTAACCACCGGGGAGCTGTTTTTT. Protein: CASSYLTTGELFF.